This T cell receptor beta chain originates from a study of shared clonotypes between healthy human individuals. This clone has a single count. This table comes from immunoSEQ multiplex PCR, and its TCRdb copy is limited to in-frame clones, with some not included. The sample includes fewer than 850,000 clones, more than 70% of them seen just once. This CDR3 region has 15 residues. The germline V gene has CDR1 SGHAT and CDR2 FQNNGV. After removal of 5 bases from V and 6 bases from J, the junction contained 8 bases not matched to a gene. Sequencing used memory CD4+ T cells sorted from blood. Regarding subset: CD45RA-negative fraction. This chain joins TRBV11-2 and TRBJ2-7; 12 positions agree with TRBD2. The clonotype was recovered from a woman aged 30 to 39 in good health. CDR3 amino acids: CASSPPGLAGTEQYF. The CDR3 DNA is TGTGCCAGCAGCCCCCCGGGACTAGCGGGCACCGAGCAGTACTTC. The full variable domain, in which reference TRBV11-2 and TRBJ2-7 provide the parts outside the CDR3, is EAGVAQSPRYKIIEKRQSVAFWCNPISGHATLYWYQQILGQGPKLLIQFQNNGVVDDSQLPKDRFSAERLKGVDSTLKIQPAKLEDSAVYLCASSPPGLAGTEQYFGPGTRLTVT.